One and the same sample provided the 28 T cell receptor delta chains below, sequenced in a study of Vδ1+ human thymocytes. Study conclusions and caveats: Thymic TRG and TRD repertoires appeared highly polyclonal.

Antigens for these TCRs are unknown. RNA was extracted from the cells and then reverse transcribed. Pooled V-gene forward primers with one constant-region reverse primer generated the CDR3 amplicons by multiplex PCR. TCRdb re-processed the multiplex PCR reads using CATT. The data contain 23,000 or so delta-chain clones, 25% to 30% of them singletons. What was sequenced was Vdelta1+ gamma-delta thymocytes from the thymus. The subset is: FACS-sorted CD3+ TCRalphabeta- TCRVdelta1+ TCRVdelta2- thymocytes. These receptors were taken from a boy in the first two years of life who had congenital heart surgery.

Relative to its sample, this clone is medium-sized. Other DNA sequences of this sample code for an identical CDR3. The rearrangement joins TRDV1 to TRDJ1; D gene uncertain. Germline values: CDR1 TSWWSYY, CDR2 QGS. The CDR3 spans 17 residues. V gave up 0 bases and J gave up 0 bases, with 14 bases separating them. The CDR3, as DNA: TGTGCTCTTGGGGAACTCCCCCCTATGGGTTACACCGATAAACTCATCTTT. This codes for CALGELPPMGYTDKLIF.

Details on this clone: This sequence may be a read error, since a much larger clone differs from it by one base. Other nucleotide sequences in the sample specify the same CDR3. The chain has TRDV1 and TRDJ1, with a weak D call TRDD3 (6 bases). The CDR3 is 16 amino acids. CDR1 is TSWWSYY, CDR2 QGS, per germline. As DNA, the CDR3 is TGCGCTCTTGGGGATCCTTGGGGACTTCGGACCGATAAACTCATCTTT. It translates to CALGDPWGLRTDKLIF.

By sample share, this clone is medium-sized. The chain is built from TRDV1 and TRDJ1; D remains ambiguous. Germline V gene sequence: CDR1 TSWWSYY, CDR2 QGS. This CDR3 is built from 18 residues. Trimming took off 4 bases at V and 0 bases at J, with 21 bases between the two ends. The CDR3 bases are TGTGCTCTTGGGGTCCCGTACTGCCCCACTCCTTACACCGATAAACTCATCTTT. Its protein is CALGVPYCPTPYTDKLIF.

With regard to this clone: Other DNA sequences from this sample encode an identical CDR3 as well. The V and J genes are TRDV1 and TRDJ1, with 11 bases that match TRDD3. Looked up from germline, CDR1 is TSWWSYY and CDR2 is QGS. Germline trimming cut 0 bases from V and 10 bases from J; bases unmatched to any gene: 19. The CDR3 is 19 amino acids. CDR3 loop: CALGELGAFRRTGGYPLIF. DNA of the CDR3: TGTGCTCTTGGGGAACTCGGGGCCTTCCGCCGGACTGGGGGATATCCACTCATCTTT.

This clone has more than one count but fewer than ten. This chain uses TRDV1 with TRDJ1; D is unresolved. The CDR3 consists of 15 residues. Trimming stripped 4 bases from V and 8 bases from J, with 20 bases between. Germline V gives CDR1 TSWWSYY, CDR2 QGS. CDR3 DNA sequence: TGTGCTCTTGGGGTGTTAGCCCCACCAGGGAACAAACTCATCTTT. It translates to CALGVLAPPGNKLIF.

In this sample, this clone turned up a few times. The chain carries TRDV1 and TRDJ1, with 10 bases lining up with TRDD3. Germline V lookup: CDR1 TSWWSYY, CDR2 QGS. The V gene end was trimmed by 0 bases and the J gene end by 1 base; junction bases not matched to a gene: 20. This CDR3 region has 22 residues. The CDR3 reads CALGELPILNWGILGCTDKLIF. In DNA form, the CDR3 reads TGTGCTCTTGGGGAACTCCCAATCCTAAATTGGGGGATACTGGGGTGCACCGATAAACTCATCTTT.

As concerns this clone: This could be a read error, since a much larger clone is one nucleotide away. The chain uses TRDV1 and TRDJ1, with 8 bases that match TRDD3. J gave up 0 bases and V 7 bases, and 25 bases lay outside the gene matches. The length of the CDR3 is 21 residues. Germline-derived CDR1 and CDR2 are TSWWSYY and QGS. This chain's CDR3 is CALEVSTYFPLGDPDTDKLIF. CDR3 nucleotides: TGTGCTCTTGAGGTCAGCACCTACTTCCCGCTGGGGGACCCTGACACCGATAAACTCATCTTT.

The chain is built from TRDV1 and TRDJ1; D possibly corresponds to TRDD3 (5 bases). V was trimmed by 2 bases and J by 8 bases, leaving 15 bases between them. The CDR3 loop spans 14 amino acids. CDR1 and CDR2 from the germline V gene are TSWWSYY and QGS. CDR3 in DNA: TGTGCTCTTGGGGAAGAGGGGGCGATGGGCAAACTCATCTTT. This codes for CALGEEGAMGKLIF.

The chain has TRDV1 and TRDJ1; 9 bases are a match to TRDD3. The CDR3 spans 20 residues. The junction had 17 bases not matched to a gene; V was cut back by 0 bases and J by 3 bases. Germline CDR1 TSWWSYY, CDR2 QGS. The CDR3: CALGELPNGYVRGIPDKLIF. For the CDR3, the DNA is TGTGCTCTTGGGGAACTCCCGAACGGCTACGTCCGGGGGATACCCGATAAACTCATCTTT.

V is TRDV1 and J is TRDJ1, with TRDD3 matching over 7 bases. The CDR3 totals 17 residues. Unmatched junction bases numbered 12, after V lost 1 base and J lost 4 bases. Germline V CDR1 and CDR2: TSWWSYY, QGS. The CDR3 here is CALGEPEEIGGDDKLIF. The CDR3 bases are TGTGCTCTTGGGGAACCGGAAGAAATTGGGGGAGACGATAAACTCATCTTT.

The chain is built from TRDV1 and TRDJ1, with TRDD3 matching 8 bases. The CDR3 contains 21 residues. After removal of 1 base from V and 0 bases from J, the junction contained 19 bases not matched to a gene. Germline-derived CDR1 and CDR2 are TSWWSYY and QGS. CDR3 DNA: TGTGCTCTTGGGGAACGTTCGGGGGGGGACCTCTGGGGGAAATACACCGATAAACTCATCTTT. Translation: CALGERSGGDLWGKYTDKLIF.

This clone has a count of ten or more. The chain combines TRDV1 with TRDJ1; 12 nucleotides align to TRDD3. Germline CDR1 and CDR2: TSWWSYY and QGS. The CDR3 spans 22 residues. After removal of 1 base from V and 10 bases from J, the junction contained 28 bases not matched to a gene. The CDR3 nucleotides are TGTGCTCTTGGGGAACCCCCCTTCCTTCCTACGTATTTGGCTGGGGGATACGCCGGACTCATCTTT. Residues: CALGEPPFLPTYLAGGYAGLIF.

The chain combines TRDV1 with TRDJ1, with no clear D. Germline assignment: CDR1 TSWWSYY and CDR2 QGS. This CDR3 contains 18 residues. V was trimmed by 0 bases and J by 2 bases, leaving 19 bases between them. CDR3 region: CALGELHEYLLGTDKLIF. Written as DNA, the CDR3 is TGTGCTCTTGGGGAACTACATGAGTACCTCCTTGGAACCGATAAACTCATCTTT.

The chain couples TRDV1 to TRDJ1; D is unclear. CDR3 size: 20 residues. Looked up from germline, CDR1 is TSWWSYY and CDR2 is QGS. V was clipped by 2 bases and J by 0 bases, with 25 bases between them. CDR3 DNA: TGTGCTCTTGGGGAAGTTCCGCCGCGTATTCTGGCCTCGTACACCGATAAACTCATCTTT. It translates to CALGEVPPRILASYTDKLIF.

This clone came up a few times. J is TRDJ1 and V is TRDV1; 12 bases align to TRDD3. Germline lookup yields CDR1 TSWWSYY and CDR2 QGS. The V gene end was trimmed by 3 bases and the J gene end by 0 bases; junction bases not matched to a gene: 20. CDR3 length: 22 residues. The CDR3 DNA reads as TGTGCTCTTGGGGACCCCGGCCCACTGGGGGATACTCATTCTAATTACACCGATAAACTCATCTTT. It encodes CALGDPGPLGDTHSNYTDKLIF.

This clone was found a few times. The genes are TRDV1 and TRDJ1, with 8 nucleotides matching TRDD3. Looked up from germline, CDR1 is TSWWSYY and CDR2 is QGS. The CDR3 has 19 residues. The V segment lost 1 base and the J segment 0 bases; nucleotides outside the gene matches: 13. The DNA for the CDR3 is TGTGCTCTTGGGGAACATGGAGTACTGGGGGGGACGTACACCGATAAACTCATCTTT. Protein sequence: CALGEHGVLGGTYTDKLIF.

This clone was counted only a few times. The chain carries TRDV1 and TRDJ1; D uncertain. V was cut by 0 bases and J by 3 bases, with 11 bases left in between. The CDR3 contains 15 residues. CDR1 and CDR2 from the germline V gene are TSWWSYY and QGS. This CDR3 is CALGELLLRADKLIF. DNA for the CDR3: TGTGCTCTTGGGGAACTACTCCTGCGCGCCGATAAACTCATCTTT.

This clone was seen only a few times. The rearrangement uses TRDV1 and TRDJ1; 11 positions match TRDD3. V trimming: 0 bases; J trimming: 0 bases; junction bases outside the gene matches: 6. The germline V gene encodes CDR1 TSWWSYY and CDR2 QGS. This CDR3 comprises 18 residues. CDR3 sequence reads: CALGELGVLGDNTDKLIF. The DNA for the CDR3 is TGTGCTCTTGGGGAACTCGGGGTACTGGGGGATAACACCGATAAACTCATCTTT.

This clone was seen only a few times. The junction shows a germline mismatch at one end, possibly a read error. This chain uses TRDV1 with TRDJ1; TRDD3 agrees at 12 bases. The CDR3 is 18 residues long. Germline CDR1 reads TSWWSYY; CDR2 reads QGS. The CDR3, as DNA: TGTGCTCTTGGGGATACTAGTCTACTGGGGGATACTACCGATAAACCCATCTTT. It specifies CALGDTSLLGDTTDKPIF.

By its share, this clone is medium-sized. Additional DNA sequences in this sample encode the identical CDR3. J is TRDJ2 and V is TRDV2; 11 bases are shared with TRDD3. The CDR3 contains 21 residues. V lost 3 bases and J lost 0; bases outside the gene matches: 17. Per the germline V gene, CDR1 is GEAIGNYY and CDR2 is EKD. CDR3 in DNA: TGTGCCTGTGACTCCGTGGAGGTGGGGGATACGCCTTCTTCTTTGACAGCACAACTCTTCTTT. Translation gives CACDSVEVGDTPSSLTAQLFF.

Concerning this clone: Other DNA variants within this sample encode the same CDR3. The chain uses TRDV1 and TRDJ1; the D is unclear. The CDR3 spans 13 residues. In germline, CDR1 is TSWWSYY, CDR2 QGS. The V and J ends lost 2 bases and 0 bases respectively, with 4 bases between them. The chain's CDR3 is CALGEGYTDKLIF. CDR3 in DNA: TGTGCTCTTGGGGAAGGCTACACCGATAAACTCATCTTT.

This clone was detected a few times. The chain links TRDV1 to TRDJ1; D perhaps matches TRDD2 (5 bases). CDR3 size: 18 residues. Germline lookup yields CDR1 TSWWSYY and CDR2 QGS. Trimming removed 0 bases at V and 0 bases at J, with 17 bases between. CDR3 amino acids: CALGELAYEGVYTDKLIF. The CDR3 region has the DNA TGTGCTCTTGGGGAACTCGCCTACGAAGGGGTGTACACCGATAAACTCATCTTT.

In this sample, this clone is medium-sized. The chain combines TRDV1 with TRDJ1; D is ambiguous. Germline values: CDR1 TSWWSYY, CDR2 QGS. There are 18 residues in the CDR3. The V end lost 3 bases, the J end lost 4 bases, and 24 bases lay between the germline ends. CDR3: CALGDPVRGATNSDKLIF. CDR3 DNA sequence: TGTGCTCTTGGGGACCCTGTCAGAGGGGCTACCAACAGCGATAAACTCATCTTT.

To note about this clone: It may be a read error: a sequence one base away is much more abundant. V and J are TRDV1 and TRDJ1; 9 nucleotides match TRDD3. From germline, CDR1 is TSWWSYY and CDR2 QGS. V shed 2 bases, J shed 3 bases, and the junction held 22 bases outside the gene matches. CDR3 length equals 21 residues. CDR3 loop: CALGENLVLPQLGERADKLIF. In nucleotides, the CDR3 is TGTGCTCTTGGGGAAAATCTGGTCCTCCCACAACTGGGGGAAAGGGCCGATAAACTCATCTTT.

At least ten counts were recorded for this clone. The gene calls are TRDV1 and TRDJ1, with 8 bases that match TRDD2. The CDR3 consists of 17 residues. V was pared by 4 bases and J by 4 bases, with 14 bases of the junction left unmatched. CDR1 and CDR2 from the germline V gene are TSWWSYY and QGS. The CDR3 loop reads CALGAAFLTGRLDKLIF. CDR3 bases: TGTGCTCTTGGGGCCGCCTTCCTAACTGGAAGGCTCGATAAACTCATCTTT.

V and J are TRDV1 and TRDJ1; 10 bases are a match to TRDD3. The CDR3 length is 26 residues. J was trimmed by 1 base and V by 0 bases; bases with no gene match: 32. Germline values: CDR1 TSWWSYY, CDR2 QGS. CDR3 nucleotides: TGTGCTCTTGGGGAACTTCGCCCTCCTTTCCTACGGGGCCTTAGGGGGATACGGGGCGGCACCGATAAACTCATCTTT. The encoded protein is CALGELRPPFLRGLRGIRGGTDKLIF.

Remarks on this clone: Possible read error: a much larger clone is one base away. The chain links TRDV1 to TRDJ1; 9 bases line up with TRDD3. Losses at the gene ends were 2 bases for V and 0 bases for J; bases not matched to a gene: 16. This CDR3 has 20 amino acids. Germline CDR1 TSWWSYY, CDR2 QGS. The DNA for the CDR3 is TGTGCTCTTGGGGAAAGGGGAACATCGACTGGGGGACGGCACACCGATAAACTCATCTTT. Residues: CALGERGTSTGGRHTDKLIF.

By share of the sample, this clone is medium-sized (0.01 to 0.1%). The chain recombines TRDV1 with TRDJ1, with D unclear. V was clipped by 1 base and J by 0 bases, with 12 bases between them. CDR1 and CDR2 from the germline V gene are TSWWSYY and QGS. This CDR3 region has 16 residues. This CDR3 is CALGEPRGFYTDKLIF. The CDR3 DNA follows: TGTGCTCTTGGGGAACCCCGGGGTTTTTACACCGATAAACTCATCTTT.